This T cell receptor (beta chain) emerged from a study of immune cell composition in non-small cell lung cancer. Clones were sequenced by immunoSEQ multiplex PCR, and TCRdb holds only the in-frame ones, with some missing. The sample has 3,000 or so clones, about 80% seen once; the top ten hold about a tenth. Germline CDR1 is SGHTA and CDR2 is FQGNSA. The CDR3 is 16 residues long. V shed 5 bases, J shed 3 bases, and the junction held 10 bases outside the gene matches. Normal lung sampling was at least 3 cm from the tumour, as distant as possible. Material for sequencing was non-adjacent lung tissue. The source is a human donor with non-small cell lung cancer. The chain is built from TRBV7-2 and TRBJ2-4; 7 bases are a match to TRBD2. The chain's CDR3 is CASSPRAGVGKNIQYF. The CDR3 region has the DNA TGTGCCAGCAGCCCCCGGGCGGGGGTTGGCAAAAACATTCAGTACTTC.